The source of this TCR beta chain is a study of T cell repertoires in cytomegalovirus infection. Broader study findings: Individuals carrying CMV plus the relevant HLA were identified by cumulative frequency of public TCR beta families.

TCRdb processed the reads anew with MiXCR; each CDR3 protein has one entry. The sample shows under 800,000 distinct CDR3 sequences, 20% to 25% of them seen only once. This clonotype was observed at least ten times. The antigen is not known. The germline V gene encodes CDR1 SGHTA and CDR2 FQGNSA. There are 15 residues in the CDR3. Trimming took 4 bases from V and 2 from J, leaving 14 bases between them. V usage is TRBV7-2 and J usage is TRBJ1-2; D ambiguous. The sample comprised CD8+ T cells from PBMCs. This receptor was obtained from a human donor in good health (CMV status not recorded). Some clones in this sample may be carry-over from other donors' samples. This CDR3 reads CASSWGMASNYGYTF. CDR3 nucleotide sequence: TGTGCCAGCAGCTGGGGTATGGCTTCAAACTATGGCTACACCTTC.